This entry lists 9 T cell receptor beta chains sequenced from one sample in a study of blood T cell repertoires in COVID-19. Measured with immunoSEQ multiplex PCR; TCRdb has only the in-frame clones, and not every one. The table lists approximately 300,000 clones, roughly 91% of them singletons. The material sequenced was peripheral blood. The receptors were sampled from a man aged 40-49 years with acute or convalescent COVID-19.

This chain joins TRBV28 and TRBJ2-5; possibly TRBD1 for D (5 bases). Germline V gives CDR1 MDHEN, CDR2 SYDVKM. This CDR3 has 15 amino acids. Trimming pared 1 base from V and 0 bases from J, leaving 9 bases between. The CDR3, as DNA: TGTGCCAGCAGTTTATCGAACAGGTACCAAGAGACCCAGTACTTC. Protein product: CASSLSNRYQETQYF.

V usage is TRBV4-2 and J usage is TRBJ2-3; 9 bases are a match to TRBD2. The CDR3 totals 16 residues. In germline, CDR1 is LGHNA, CDR2 YNFKEQ. The V and J ends lost 4 bases and 6 bases, in that order; junction bases with no gene match: 11. CDR3 coding DNA: TGTGCCAGCAGCCCCTCGGGTAGCGGGGGCAGGGATACGCAGTATTTT. Its translation is CASSPSGSGGRDTQYF.

The rearrangement joins TRBV7-8 to TRBJ1-4, with a tentative D call TRBD1 (5 bases). Germline V gene sequence: CDR1 SGHVS, CDR2 FQNEAQ. The CDR3 sequence is 15 residues long. V was clipped by 5 bases and J by 0 bases, with 10 bases between them. CDR3 residues: CASSKLTATNEKLFF. The CDR3 DNA reads as TGTGCCAGCAGCAAGTTGACAGCAACTAATGAAAAACTGTTTTTT.

This clone has just a few counts. The gene calls are TRBV6-5 and TRBJ2-2; possible D gene TRBD1, 5 bases. Trimming removed 11 bases from V and 7 bases from J, with 14 bases in between. The germline V gene encodes CDR1 MNHEY and CDR2 SVGAGI. CDR3 size: 12 residues. The CDR3 region is CASEGVGGELFF. CDR3 in DNA: TGTGCCTCCGAAGGGGTCGGCGGGGAGCTGTTTTTT.

The V and J genes are TRBV7-9 and TRBJ1-1; D is perhaps TRBD1 (6 bases). The length of the CDR3 is 15 residues. V was clipped by 6 bases and J by 8 bases, with 22 bases between them. Per the germline V gene, CDR1 is SEHNR and CDR2 is FQNEAQ (reference sequence). The CDR3 region is CASRDIWDNNIEAFF. CDR3 sequence (DNA): TGTGCCAGCAGGGATATATGGGACAATAATATCGAAGCTTTCTTT.

This chain joins TRBV18 and TRBJ1-2; 7 bases match TRBD1. This CDR3 comprises 17 residues. Germline CDR1 reads KGHSH; CDR2 reads LQKENI. Losses at the gene ends were 0 bases for V and 5 bases for J; bases not matched to a gene: 12. Here the CDR3 reads CASSPPRTGIGWYGYTF. The CDR3, as DNA: TGTGCCAGCTCACCACCGAGGACAGGCATAGGGTGGTATGGCTACACCTTC.

The chain is built from TRBV11-2 and TRBJ2-1, with D perhaps TRBD2 (6 bases). The V end lost 0 bases, the J end lost 9 bases, and 12 bases lay between the germline ends. Germline V gene lookup returns CDR1 SGHAT and CDR2 FQNNGV. The CDR3 contains 14 residues. The CDR3 reads CASSLDLRGSEQFF. The CDR3, as DNA: TGTGCCAGCAGCTTAGATCTCCGGGGGAGTGAGCAGTTCTTC.

The V gene is TRBV15, the J gene TRBJ2-2; perhaps TRBD2 as D (6 bases). Trimming pared 0 bases from V and 2 bases from J, leaving 13 bases between. The CDR3 is made up of 17 amino acids. Germline V lookup: CDR1 LNHNV, CDR2 YYDKDF (reference sequence). This CDR3 reads CATSRDYRGLNTGELFF. DNA of the CDR3: TGTGCCACCAGCAGAGATTATCGGGGGTTAAACACCGGGGAGCTGTTTTTT.

The chain employs TRBV5-1 and TRBJ2-7, with 7 positions matching TRBD1. CDR1 is SGHRS and CDR2 is YFSETQ in the germline V gene. The CDR3 contains 14 residues. The V and J ends lost 0 bases and 3 bases, in that order; junction bases with no gene match: 3. The CDR3, as DNA: TGCGCCAGCAGCTTGGAGTCAGGGGGCTACGAGCAGTACTTC. Its translation is CASSLESGGYEQYF.